This T cell receptor beta chain was identified during a study of T cells in Graves' hyperthyroidism and ophthalmopathy. Patients affected by ophthalmopathy presented a Clinical Activity Score of at least 3, a NOSPECS grade of at least 4, and disease duration below 3 months. V was trimmed by 2 bases and J by 3 bases, leaving 17 bases between them. The CDR3 is made up of 17 amino acids. CDR1 SGHDN and CDR2 FVKESK come from the germline V gene. A remark on this clonotype: Its antigen is not identified.

Using RNA transcripts as the source, TCR beta CDR3 regions were amplified. A set of HTBI primers served as the primers for a first-round RT-PCR of the TCR CDR3. TCRdb recomputed calls from the multiplex PCR reads with MiXCR, one row per CDR3 protein. The sample has about 600,000 distinct CDR3 sequences, roughly 15% seen once. Regarding the study as a whole: Among clonotypes expanded in thyroid above 0.001, most were also found in blood.

Specimen: blood. This chain joins TRBV14 and TRBJ1-3, with D possibly matching TRBD1 (6 bases). The receptor was derived from a woman in her 50s with Graves' ophthalmopathy. The CDR3 bases are TGTGCCAGCAGCCAAACCCCGGACAGTTCTCTTGGAAACACCATATATTTT. This codes for CASSQTPDSSLGNTIYF.